These 15 T cell receptor beta chains share one sample of origin, sequenced in a study of blood T cell repertoires in COVID-19 (dated by TCRdb to 2019 to 2021). Libraries were prepared through the immunoSEQ multiplex PCR assay. TCRdb limited this immuneACCESS table to in-frame rearrangements with V and J called. A share of clones is missing; checked studies link under half to unresolved V genes, and the rest is unexplained. For this sample there are 80,000 or so clones; approximately 86% appear just once. Roughly a sixth of the sample goes to the ten largest clones. Input material: peripheral blood. All receptors derive from a human donor in a cohort sampled during active COVID-19.

This clone has a handful of counts. The V and J genes are TRBV4-2 and TRBJ2-3; 12 bases align to TRBD2. After removal of 5 bases from V and 6 bases from J, the junction contained 12 bases not matched to a gene. CDR1 LGHNA and CDR2 YNFKEQ come from the germline V gene. The CDR3 has 17 residues. CDR3 loop: CASSSGLAGHAMDTQYF. In nucleotides, the CDR3 is TGTGCCAGCAGCTCGGGACTAGCGGGCCACGCCATGGATACGCAGTATTTT.

The chain is built from TRBV20-1 and TRBJ1-4; no clear D. The CDR3 runs to 13 residues. CDR1 is DFQATT, CDR2 SNEGSKA, per germline (reference sequence). V lost 3 bases and J 5 bases, leaving 10 bases between the germline ends. The CDR3 protein is CSASSGPNEKLFF. The CDR3 nucleotides are TGCAGTGCTAGTAGCGGGCCGAATGAAAAACTGTTTTTT.

The chain carries TRBV7-6 and TRBJ1-1, with D uncertain. Germline assignment: CDR1 SGHVS and CDR2 FNYEAQ. The CDR3 covers 15 residues. V was cut by 4 bases and J by 5 bases, with 17 bases left in between. CDR3 DNA: TGTGCCAGCAGCTCCCAAGACCTCAAGCGGACTGAAGCTTTCTTT. Encoded protein: CASSSQDLKRTEAFF. The complete variable domain, with remaining parts taken from reference TRBV7-6 and TRBJ1-1, reads GAGVSQSPRYKVTKRGQDVALRCDPISGHVSLYWYRQALGQGPEFLTYFNYEAQQDKSGLPNDRFSAERPEGSISTLTIQRTEQRDSAMYRCASSSQDLKRTEAFFGQGTRLTVV.

This chain links TRBV18 with TRBJ1-4; D might be TRBD1 (5 bases). The CDR3 is 16 residues long. V lost 0 bases, J lost 3 bases, and 11 bases lay in between. CDR1 and CDR2 (germline): KGHSH, LQKENI. CDR3 loop: CASSPPGQGANEKLFF. The CDR3 DNA reads as TGTGCCAGCTCACCACCGGGGCAGGGTGCTAATGAAAAACTGTTTTTT. The entire variable domain, with the rest obtained from reference TRBV18 and TRBJ1-4, is as follows: NAGVMQNPRHLVRRRGQEARLRCSPMKGHSHVYWYRQLPEEGLKFMVYLQKENIIDESGMPKERFSAEFPKEGPSILRIQQVVRGDSAAYFCASSPPGQGANEKLFFGSGTQLSVL.

The chain has TRBV15 and TRBJ1-4; tentatively, D is TRBD1 (5 bases). Per the germline V gene, CDR1 is LNHNV and CDR2 is YYDKDF (reference sequence). Trimming removed 3 bases from V and 8 bases from J, with 16 bases in between. This CDR3 comprises 15 residues. DNA of the CDR3: TGTGCCACCAGCAGGGGCGGGGGTTCGGAGGAAAAACTGTTTTTT. Residues: CATSRGGGSEEKLFF.

This chain links TRBV4-3 with TRBJ2-6, with TRBD1 as a possible D gene (6 bases). This CDR3 region has 17 residues. In germline, CDR1 is LGHNA, CDR2 YSLEER. Trimming took 1 base from V and 1 from J, leaving 11 bases between them. The CDR3 protein is CASSQGGQPSGANVLTF. As DNA, the CDR3 is TGCGCCAGCAGCCAAGGTGGACAGCCATCTGGGGCCAACGTCCTGACTTTC.

This chain uses TRBV27 with TRBJ1-6; no clear D gene. CDR3 length: 12 amino acids. Between the trimmed V and J ends, which lost 1 base and 9 bases, there was a span of 4 bases. Per germline, CDR1 MNHEY and CDR2 SMNVEV (reference sequence). This CDR3 reads CASSLLASPLHF. The CDR3 DNA is TGTGCCAGCAGTTTATTAGCTTCACCCCTCCACTTT.

The CDR3 DNA sequence: TGTGCCAGCAGCCCGACAGGGGGCAATCAGCCCCAGCATTTT. Residues: CASSPTGGNQPQHF. The genes are TRBV7-9 and TRBJ1-5; TRBD1 agrees at 8 bases. Per the germline V gene, CDR1 is SEHNR and CDR2 is FQNEAQ (reference sequence). CDR3 size: 14 residues. The J segment lost 2 bases and the V segment lost 5 bases, leaving 2 bases of the junction unmatched.

The chain links TRBV28 to TRBJ2-1; 12 nucleotides agree with TRBD2. V lost 4 bases to trimming and J lost 7 bases; unmatched junction nucleotides: 11. This CDR3 has 17 amino acids. The germline CDR1 and CDR2 sequences are MDHEN and SYDVKM. This CDR3 is CASSSRGGTSGLNEQFF. CDR3 nucleotides: TGTGCCAGCAGTTCGAGGGGCGGGACTAGCGGGCTTAATGAGCAGTTCTTC.

The chain employs TRBV28 and TRBJ2-1; the match to TRBD2 covers 10 bases. The V and J ends lost 7 bases and 5 bases, in that order; junction bases with no gene match: 5. Germline loops: CDR1 MDHEN, CDR2 SYDVKM. CDR3 length: 14 amino acids. The CDR3 DNA reads TGTGCCAGCAAGAGAGCGGGAGGGCACAATGAGCAGTTCTTC. Protein sequence: CASKRAGGHNEQFF.

This clone was seen a handful of times. The chain employs TRBV3-1 (or the pseudogene TRBV3-2) and TRBJ1-2, with D hard to call. Germline CDR1 reads LGHDT; CDR2 reads YNNKEL (reference sequence). The CDR3 is 14 residues long. Trimming left V 3 bases short and J 3 bases short, with 11 bases between. CDR3 DNA: TGTGCCAGCAGCCAGGGGAGCGAGCACTATGGCTACACCTTC. It specifies CASSQGSEHYGYTF.

The V gene is TRBV27, the J gene TRBJ2-5; no reliable D call. Germline values: CDR1 MNHEY, CDR2 SMNVEV (reference sequence). This CDR3 has 14 residues. The germline V and J ends were trimmed by 7 bases and 1 base, with 13 bases remaining between them. DNA of the CDR3: TGTGCCAGCAAAAGAGGCGCCTTCCAAGAGACCCAGTACTTC. Protein sequence: CASKRGAFQETQYF.

This sequence joins TRBV29-1 and TRBJ2-1, with a tentative D call TRBD2 (5 bases). This CDR3 is built from 16 residues. Germline V CDR1 and CDR2: SQVTM, ANQGSEA. Trimming stripped 7 bases from V and 4 bases from J, with 23 bases between. The CDR3 is CSAGPNGLKAYNEQFF. The CDR3 region has the DNA TGCAGCGCCGGACCGAACGGACTCAAAGCGTACAATGAGCAGTTCTTC.

The CDR3 spells CASSVVAKETQYF. CDR3 bases: TGTGCCAGCAGCGTAGTGGCCAAAGAGACCCAGTACTTC. The chain is built from TRBV7-2 and TRBJ2-5; no firm D call. V was cut by 5 bases and J by 3 bases, with 10 bases left in between. The CDR3 has 13 amino acids. Germline V gene lookup returns CDR1 SGHTA and CDR2 FQGNSA.

V is TRBV18 and J is TRBJ1-3; 9 bases line up with TRBD1. Germline CDR1 reads KGHSH; CDR2 reads LQKENI. After removal of 5 bases from V and 4 bases from J, the junction contained 9 bases not matched to a gene. This CDR3 has 16 residues. CDR3 sequence: CASSSDRGTLGNTIYF. The CDR3 coding sequence is TGTGCCAGCTCATCAGACAGGGGGACGCTGGGAAACACCATATATTTT.